The source of this T cell receptor beta chain is a study of blood T cell repertoires in COVID-19. Original processing methods: Counts of nucleated cells, estimated from reference gene primer amplification, were obtained. Clones were read by immunoSEQ multiplex PCR, and TCRdb kept only the in-frame ones, dropping some. That table gives V, J and clone size, and the DNA gave D and trimming. Among approximately 300,000 clones listed, roughly nine tenths were seen once. This CDR3 spans 12 amino acids. Germline values: CDR1 LNHDA, CDR2 SQIVND (reference sequence). Trimming removed 4 bases from V and 6 bases from J, with 9 bases in between. Everyone who took part was roughly 18 to 100 years old, and they came from about two dozen US areas. Two negative PCRs, clearance, or symptom resolution were required of recovered Cohort 3 donors.

The clonotype originates from a woman aged 25 to 39 who had recovered from COVID-19. The chain has TRBV19 and TRBJ1-1, with D perhaps TRBD1 (5 bases). The sequenced sample was PBMCs or T cells enriched from blood (not recorded which). For the CDR3, the DNA is TGTGCCAGTAGTAGACCGGGGGCTGAAGCTTTCTTT. Its translation: CASSRPGAEAFF.